The rows below give T cell receptor beta chains drawn from one sample of a study of tumor and adjacent non-tumor tissue in lung cancer. MiXCR, run by TCRdb on the multiplex PCR reads, gives a single entry per CDR3 protein. The repertoire holds approximately 53,000 distinct CDR3 sequences, 74% seen once, with roughly 25% in the top ten. Sample: distant non-tumor lung tissue. These receptors all stem from a woman aged 60 to 75 with non-small cell lung cancer. Both conserved end residues are part of each CDR3. D genes are given only for firm matches. Rows may omit the clone size; those that give it use once, few, many or a size class.

d_call | j_call | v_call | clone_size | cdr3_nt | cdr3_aa
- | TRBJ1-1 | TRBV7-9 | many | TGTGCCAGCAGCTCCACAGGCGAAGCTTTCTTT | CASSSTGEAFF
- | TRBJ1-6 | TRBV29-1 | - | TGCACCGTCGACGGGGCAGGGAATTCACCCCTCCACTTT | CTVDGAGNSPLHF
TRBD1 | TRBJ2-7 | TRBV12-3/TRBV12-4 | - | TGTGCCAGCAGTTCCGGGACAGGGCACTACGAACAGTACTTC | CASSSGTGHYEQYF
- | TRBJ2-3 | TRBV29-1 | medium-sized | TGCAGCGTTGGAGCGTTTGGGAGGACGCAGTATTTT | CSVGAFGRTQYF
- | TRBJ2-1 | TRBV12-3/TRBV12-4 | - | TGTGCCAGCACTTTATGGGTAGCAACCCATGAGCAGTTCTTC | CASTLWVATHEQFF
- | TRBJ2-1 | TRBV11-2 | - | TGTGCCCGCACTCCTACCTACGGGTCCAGCTCCTACAATGAGCAGTTCTTC | CARTPTYGSSSYNEQFF
- | TRBJ1-1 | TRBV28 | - | TGCGCCAGCAGATTATTGCCTCCTACCCACACTGAAGCTTTCTTT | CASRLLPPTHTEAFF
TRBD2 | TRBJ2-1 | TRBV24-1 | many | TGTGCCACCATCCGGCGGGGGGGGAGCTCCTACAATGAGCAGTTCTTC | CATIRRGGSSYNEQFF
- | TRBJ1-6 | TRBV11-2 | many | TGTGCCAGCAGCTTAGCCTCGGGGAATAATTCACCCCTCCACTTT | CASSLASGNNSPLHF
TRBD1 | TRBJ1-1 | TRBV10-2 | once | TGTGCCAGCATTACAGGGGGCGAGGGGTTTGAAGCTTTCTTT | CASITGGEGFEAFF
- | TRBJ2-5 | TRBV11-2 | - | TGTGCCAGCAGCTTAGGCGGCAGGGTAAAGGCCCAGTACTTC | CASSLGGRVKAQYF
TRBD1 | TRBJ1-1 | TRBV29-1 | - | TGCAGCGTTCTTTTACCTTGGACAGGGAAAATGAACACTGAAGCTTTCTTT | CSVLLPWTGKMNTEAFF
- | TRBJ2-1 | TRBV4-3 | - | TGCGCCAGTAGCCAAGACTATAGCGGAAATGCCTACGAGCAGTTCTTC | CASSQDYSGNAYEQFF
TRBD1 | TRBJ1-5 | TRBV4-3 | - | TGCGCCAGCAGCCAAGACCTAAGTACAGGACAGGGAGGCGCAAATCAGCCCCAGGATTTT | CASSQDLSTGQGGANQPQDF
TRBD2 | TRBJ2-5 | TRBV29-1 | - | TGCAGCGTTGAAGGGCCCGCGGGAGAATTAGAGACCCAGTACTTC | CSVEGPAGELETQYF
TRBD2 | TRBJ2-2 | TRBV5-1 | few | TGCGCCAGCAGCCCTTGGGCGGTAGCGGGGCCTACTAACACCGGGGAGCTGTTTTTT | CASSPWAVAGPTNTGELFF
TRBD1 | TRBJ1-1 | TRBV11-2 | - | TGTGTCAGCAGCTCGAACAGGGGGCGCCGACTGGACACTGAAGCTTTCTTT | CVSSSNRGRRLDTEAFF
TRBD1 | TRBJ2-2 | TRBV30 | - | TGTGCCTGGAGTACAGGGGATTTCACCAGGGAGCTGTTATTT | CAWSTGDFTRELLF
- | TRBJ2-7 | TRBV6-5 | - | TGCGCCAGGGGGGTCCAGGGCCCCAATCACGAGCGGTACTTC | CARGVQGPNHERYF
TRBD2 | TRBJ2-7 | TRBV11-2 | few | TGTGCCAGCAGCCACCCCGGGACTAGCGGATACGAGCAGTACTTC | CASSHPGTSGYEQYF
- | TRBJ2-2 | TRBV11-2 | - | TGTGCCAGCAGCCTAGTGTTGACGGCGCACACCGGGGAGCTGTTTTTT | CASSLVLTAHTGELFF
- | TRBJ2-1 | TRBV5-1 | - | TGCGCCAGCAGCTCGAACCTAGGAGCATACAATGAGGAGTTCTTC | CASSSNLGAYNEEFF
- | TRBJ2-7 | TRBV6-2/TRBV6-3 | - | TGTGCCAGCAGCACAAGGGATTACGAGCAGTACTTC | CASSTRDYEQYF
- | TRBJ1-5 | TRBV6-2/TRBV6-3 | - | TGTGCCAGCAGTTACATGGGGGACACCTATAGCAATCAGCCCCAGCATTTT | CASSYMGDTYSNQPQHF
TRBD1 | TRBJ2-7 | TRBV12-3/TRBV12-4 | once | TGTGCCAGCAGCCCGCCTAACAGGGGCCCCTACGAGCAGTACTTC | CASSPPNRGPYEQYF
- | TRBJ2-1 | TRBV7-9 | many | TGTGCCAGCAACACCGGAGGCGGGTATTACAATGAGCAGTTCTTC | CASNTGGGYYNEQFF
- | TRBJ2-2 | TRBV7-9 | - | TGTGCCAGCAGCTTAACGGCCTCCGGGGTGCTGTTTTTT | CASSLTASGVLFF
- | TRBJ2-1 | TRBV28 | - | TGTGCCAGCAGTTCCGATTCTAGCAGGAGGGCCAATGAGCAGTTCTTT | CASSSDSSRRANEQFF
- | TRBJ2-3 | TRBV12-3/TRBV12-4 | - | TGTGCCAGCATGGCCCCCTGGGCTAACACAGATACGCAGTATTTT | CASMAPWANTDTQYF
TRBD1 | TRBJ1-4 | TRBV28 | - | TGTGCTAGCAGTCCGAGAACAGGGGGCGGTGATGAAAAACTGTTGTTT | CASSPRTGGGDEKLLF
TRBD2 | TRBJ2-1 | TRBV30 | few | TGTGCCTGGAGTGATGGGACTAGCGGGACAAGTGAGCAGTTCTTC | CAWSDGTSGTSEQFF
- | TRBJ1-2 | TRBV5-4 | many | TGTGCCAGCAGCCCGGACACCTATGGCTACACCTTC | CASSPDTYGYTF
- | TRBJ2-7 | TRBV11-2 | - | TGTGCCAGCAGTTCCCTCGGGCTATACGAGCAATTCTTC | CASSSLGLYEQFF
TRBD2 | TRBJ2-1 | TRBV6-1 | many | TGTGCCAGCACGCCTAGCGGGGACTACAATGAGCAGTTCTTC | CASTPSGDYNEQFF
- | TRBJ2-1 | TRBV12-3/TRBV12-4 | medium-sized | TGTGCCAGCAGTTTAAGGGCTTTGTCCAATGAGCAGTTCTTC | CASSLRALSNEQFF
- | TRBJ2-3 | TRBV12-3/TRBV12-4 | - | TGTGCCTGCAGTTCCGGCGGTGCAGATACCCAGTATTTT | CACSSGGADTQYF
- | TRBJ1-1 | TRBV11-2 | - | TGTGTCAGCAGCCCCGGTCGACCGAACACTGAAGCTTTCTTT | CVSSPGRPNTEAFF
- | TRBJ1-1 | TRBV11-2 | - | TGTGCCAGCAGATCAGGGGACTGGGGCATGGACACTGAAGCTTTCTTT | CASRSGDWGMDTEAFF
- | TRBJ2-5 | TRBV14 | - | TGTGTCAGCAGCCAAGATTGTGAGACCCAGTACTTC | CVSSQDCETQYF
TRBD2 | TRBJ2-3 | TRBV20-1 | - | TGCAGTGCTGAGCCGGCTAGCGGAGACATCACTAGCACAGATACGCAGTATTTT | CSAEPASGDITSTDTQYF
TRBD1 | TRBJ2-5 | TRBV6-5 | - | TGTGCCAGCAGTTGGACCGGGACAGGAGGAGCGGAGACCCAGTACTTC | CASSWTGTGGAETQYF
TRBD1 | TRBJ2-7 | TRBV28 | - | TGTGCCAGCGGCTTAAATAAAGGGGGCGGCAAGCAGTACTTC | CASGLNKGGGKQYF
- | TRBJ2-3 | TRBV12-3/TRBV12-4 | - | TGTGTCAGCTGTTTATCGGCGGGGCGCACAGATACGCAGTATTTT | CVSCLSAGRTDTQYF
TRBD1 | TRBJ2-1 | TRBV5-1 | few | TGCGCCAGCAGCTTGGTACCGGACAGGGGTGCCAATGAGCAGTTCTTC | CASSLVPDRGANEQFF
TRBD2 | TRBJ2-1 | TRBV5-6 | - | TGTGTCAGCAGCTTGTTATCCAGCGGGGGGGTGTGGAATGTGCAGTTTTTC | CVSSLLSSGGVWNVQFF